This TCR beta chain was recovered during a study of T cells in localized non-small cell lung cancer. General study findings and limits: The highest T cell clonality was in uninvolved adjacent lung, above tumor. Because sequencing included only one region (of the tumor), heterogeneity remains possible. Researchers found a median approximately 55 of the top 100 tumor clones in adjacent lung.

In regard to this clone: Its antigen is unidentified.

The data were produced by immunoSEQ multiplex PCR, yet TCRdb's version contains in-frame clones alone and is incomplete. This sample yields tens of thousands of clones, of which roughly 86% are seen a single time; less than 15% belongs to the top ten. Germline V CDR1 and CDR2: KGHSH, LQKENI. CDR3 length: 13 residues. V lost 3 bases and J lost 6, with 11 bases in between. The sequence was collected from a female donor over 55 with stage I lung adenocarcinoma. Sequenced material: peripheral blood, taken before any cancer treatment. V usage is TRBV18 and J usage is TRBJ1-1, with a weak D call TRBD1 (5 bases). This CDR3 reads CASSPRSGAEAFF. Written as DNA, the CDR3 is TGTGCCAGCTCACCGCGGTCGGGGGCTGAAGCTTTCTTT.